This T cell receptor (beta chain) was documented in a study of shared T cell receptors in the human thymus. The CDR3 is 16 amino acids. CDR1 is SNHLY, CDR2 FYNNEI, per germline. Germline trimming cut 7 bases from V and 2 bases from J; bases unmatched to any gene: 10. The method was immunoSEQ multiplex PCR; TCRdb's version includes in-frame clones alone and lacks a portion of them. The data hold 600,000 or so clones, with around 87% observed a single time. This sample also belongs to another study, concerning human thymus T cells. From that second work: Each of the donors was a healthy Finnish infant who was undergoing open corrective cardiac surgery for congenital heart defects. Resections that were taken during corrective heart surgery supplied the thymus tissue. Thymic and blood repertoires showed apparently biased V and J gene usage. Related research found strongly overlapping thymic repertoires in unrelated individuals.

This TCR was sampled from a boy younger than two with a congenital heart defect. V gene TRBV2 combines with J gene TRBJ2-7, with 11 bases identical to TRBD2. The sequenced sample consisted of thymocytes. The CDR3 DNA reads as TGTGCCAGCATACCGATAGCGGGAGGGCCCACCTACGAGCAGTACTTC. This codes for CASIPIAGGPTYEQYF.